Following are 29 T cell receptor beta chains from one sample sequenced in a study of OX40 agonist ivuxolimab in advanced cancers. Data came from immunoSEQ multiplex PCR; TCRdb stores just in-frame clones and leaves some out. Among 50,000 to 75,000 clones, 70% to 90% were seen once, and the ten largest hold 0.35%. The specimen comprised CD4+ or CD8+ T cells sorted from blood, sampled in a trial of the OX40 agonist ivuxolimab. The receptors stem from an adult with an advanced solid tumor such as melanoma, head and neck, liver or kidney cancer.

V usage is TRBV6-1 and J usage is TRBJ1-5; D unresolved. The CDR3 consists of 15 residues. Germline V gene lookup returns CDR1 MNHNS and CDR2 SASEGT. The V end was cut by 1 base, the J end by 2 bases, with 9 bases between. CDR3 sequence (DNA): TGTGCCAGCAGTGAAGTGGGCAGGCGCAATCAGCCCCAGCATTTT. Residues: CASSEVGRRNQPQHF.

This clone was found a few times. The chain combines TRBV14 with TRBJ1-1, with D possibly matching TRBD1 (5 bases). The CDR3 length is 15 residues. V was trimmed by 1 base and J by 5 bases, leaving 14 bases between them. Germline V CDR1 and CDR2: SGHDN, FVKESK. The CDR3 loop reads CASSQVGALGTEAFF. DNA for the CDR3: TGTGCCAGCAGCCAAGTCGGGGCCCTAGGGACTGAAGCTTTCTTT.

This clone appeared once. The V and J genes are TRBV11-2 and TRBJ2-1; 7 bases fit TRBD2. V trimming: 3 bases; J trimming: 0 bases; junction bases outside the gene matches: 5. In germline, CDR1 is SGHAT, CDR2 FQNNGV. This CDR3 has 16 residues. CDR3: CASSFWEGLSYNEQFF. CDR3 in DNA: TGTGCCAGCAGCTTCTGGGAGGGGCTCTCCTACAATGAGCAGTTCTTC.

CDR3 coding DNA: TGTGCCAGCAGCCCCCAGGGGGGTAATTCACCCCTCCACTTT. This sequence encodes CASSPQGGNSPLHF. The chain is built from TRBV5-8 and TRBJ1-6; 7 bases align to TRBD1. The CDR3 runs to 14 residues. The junction had 4 bases not matched to a gene; V was cut back by 4 bases and J by 6 bases. From germline, CDR1 is SGHTS and CDR2 YDEGEE.

CDR3 sequence: CASSIPANTGELFF. Written as DNA, the CDR3 is TGTGCCAGTAGTATTCCGGCGAACACCGGGGAGCTGTTTTTT. The rearrangement joins TRBV19 to TRBJ2-2; D unresolved. This CDR3 region has 14 residues. CDR1 is LNHDA and CDR2 is SQIVND in the germline V gene (reference sequence). V lost 3 bases and J lost 0, with 5 bases in between.

This chain joins TRBV5-6 and TRBJ1-2; 7 nucleotides match TRBD1. Per germline, CDR1 SGHDT and CDR2 YYEEEE. CDR3 length: 16 residues. With V trimmed by 0 bases and J by 4 bases, 9 bases remained unmatched. The CDR3, as DNA: TGTGCCAGCAGCTTGGCCGGTGACAGGGCTAGCTATGGCTACACCTTC. Amino acids: CASSLAGDRASYGYTF. Supplemented by reference TRBV5-6 and TRBJ1-2, the full variable domain reads DAGVTQSPTHLIKTRGQQVTLRCSPKSGHDTVSWYQQALGQGPQFIFQYYEEEERQRGNFPDRFSGHQFPNYSSELNVNALLLGDSALYLCASSLAGDRASYGYTFGSGTRLTVV.

V is TRBV7-2 and J is TRBJ2-3; 12 bases fit TRBD2. CDR3 length: 17 residues. Germline V lookup: CDR1 SGHTA, CDR2 FQGNSA. The V gene end was trimmed by 2 bases and the J gene end by 5 bases; junction bases not matched to a gene: 8. The CDR3 sequence: CASSLIASGGAIDTQYF. As DNA, the CDR3 is TGTGCCAGCAGCTTAATAGCTAGCGGGGGGGCCATAGATACGCAGTATTTT. Complete variable domain (other parts from reference TRBV7-2 and TRBJ2-3): GAGVSQSPSNKVTEKGKDVELRCDPISGHTALYWYRQSLGQGLEFLIYFQGNSAPDKSGLPSDRFSAERTGGSVSTLTIQRTQQEDSAVYLCASSLIASGGAIDTQYFGPGTRLTVL.

This clone was detected only once. The chain links TRBV7-2 to TRBJ1-5; a possible D gene is TRBD1 (5 bases). CDR3 length equals 15 residues. Germline V lookup: CDR1 SGHTA, CDR2 FQGNSA. V was cut by 5 bases and J by 2 bases, with 13 bases left in between. This CDR3 reads CASSPTPGRNQPQHF. As DNA, the CDR3 is TGTGCCAGCAGCCCCACTCCGGGGCGCAATCAGCCCCAGCATTTT.

The chain recombines TRBV2 with TRBJ1-3, with 7 bases fitting TRBD1. The germline V gene encodes CDR1 SNHLY and CDR2 FYNNEI. The CDR3 has 13 amino acids. J was trimmed by 5 bases and V by 5 bases; bases with no gene match: 3. CDR3 nucleotide sequence: TGTGCCAGCAGTCCAGGGGGAAGAAACACCATATATTTT. Its translation: CASSPGGRNTIYF.

This sequence joins TRBV5-4 and TRBJ1-4, with 9 bases that match TRBD1. This CDR3 is 15 amino acids long. Germline V gene sequence: CDR1 SGHNT, CDR2 YYREEE (reference sequence). The V gene end was trimmed by 5 bases and the J gene end by 2 bases; junction bases not matched to a gene: 4. The CDR3 nucleotides read TGTGCCAGCAGGGACAGGGGTGGGACTAATGAAAAACTGTTTTTT. Translation gives CASRDRGGTNEKLFF.

This clone was counted once. The J gene is TRBJ2-5, the V gene TRBV5-1; 7 bases match TRBD2. Unmatched junction bases numbered 8, after V lost 7 bases and J lost 5 bases. CDR3 length equals 13 residues. Germline V gene lookup returns CDR1 SGHRS and CDR2 YFSETQ. CDR3 DNA: TGCGCCAGCTCCCGGTCCGGGGGGGAGACCCAGTACTTC. Protein sequence: CASSRSGGETQYF.

The sample holds one count of this clone. This rearrangement joins TRBV6-1 to TRBJ1-5; a possible D gene is TRBD1 (6 bases). This CDR3 is 16 amino acids long. V shed 3 bases and J shed 3 bases, with 15 bases lying between them. Germline V gene data show CDR1 as MNHNS and CDR2 as SASEGT. CDR3 amino acids: CASSDGTQTSNQPQHF. CDR3 sequence (DNA): TGTGCCAGCAGTGACGGGACACAGACCTCCAATCAGCCCCAGCATTTT.

The rearrangement joins TRBV6-5 to TRBJ1-1; 8 nucleotides match TRBD1. The V and J ends lost 4 bases and 4 bases, in that order; junction bases with no gene match: 2. CDR3 length equals 13 residues. Germline CDR1 MNHEY, CDR2 SVGAGI. The CDR3 DNA reads as TGTGCCAGCAGTTGGACAGGGATCACTGAAGCTTTCTTT. Translated, it gives CASSWTGITEAFF.

The V gene is TRBV29-1, the J gene TRBJ1-1; a possible D gene is TRBD1 (6 bases). Per the germline V gene, CDR1 is SQVTM and CDR2 is ANQGSEA. Deletions cut 7 bases from V and 4 bases from J, with 7 bases between. This CDR3 has 10 amino acids. The CDR3 spells CSGGGTEAFF. In nucleotides, the CDR3 is TGCAGCGGAGGGGGCACTGAAGCTTTCTTT. The full variable domain, completed using reference TRBV29-1 and TRBJ1-1, is SAVISQKPSRDICQRGTSLTIQCQVDSQVTMMFWYRQQPGQSLTLIATANQGSEATYESGFVIDKFPISRPNLTFSTLTVSNMSPEDSSIYLCSGGGTEAFFGQGTRLTVV.

The V gene is TRBV5-8, the J gene TRBJ2-5; D gene uncertain. This CDR3 contains 13 residues. Trimming shortened V by 1 base and J by 5 bases, and 9 bases separated the two germline ends. The germline V gene has CDR1 SGHTS and CDR2 YDEGEE. The CDR3 coding sequence is TGTGCCAGCAGCTTGCCCCCTGGGGAGACCCAGTACTTC. It specifies CASSLPPGETQYF.

The genes are TRBV5-5 and TRBJ2-1, with D perhaps matching TRBD1 (6 bases). The CDR3 is 13 residues long. Trimming removed 0 bases from V and 6 bases from J, with 7 bases in between. Germline values: CDR1 SGHKS, CDR2 YYEKEE (reference sequence). The CDR3 region is CASSLDRANEQFF. The CDR3 region has the DNA TGTGCCAGCAGCTTGGACAGGGCCAATGAGCAGTTCTTC.

The genes are TRBV11-1 and TRBJ2-3; D call uncertain. CDR3 length equals 15 residues. CDR1 is SGHAT and CDR2 is FQDESV in the germline V gene (reference sequence). Trimming took 2 bases from V and 4 from J, leaving 13 bases between them. CDR3 sequence reads: CASSLNPNTPDTQYF. The CDR3 bases are TGTGCCAGCAGCTTAAATCCCAACACCCCAGATACGCAGTATTTT.

The chain joins TRBV7-2 to TRBJ2-2, with 13 bases that match TRBD2. CDR3 length: 17 residues. The trim removed 5 bases at V and 2 bases at J, leaving 5 bases unmatched. The germline gives CDR1 SGHTA, CDR2 FQGNSA. The CDR3, as DNA: TGTGCCAGCAGCCCCAGACTAGCGGGGGGTAACACCGGGGAGCTGTTTTTT. This translates into CASSPRLAGGNTGELFF.

The gene calls are TRBV27 and TRBJ2-5, with TRBD1 matching 9 bases. The J segment lost 6 bases and the V segment lost 5 bases, leaving 25 bases of the junction unmatched. Germline CDR1 MNHEY, CDR2 SMNVEV (reference sequence). This CDR3 spans 20 amino acids. This CDR3 is CASSPWGAATGNRGLKTQYF. The CDR3 nucleotides are TGTGCCAGCAGTCCATGGGGGGCCGCAACGGGAAACAGGGGGCTGAAGACCCAGTACTTC.

V gene TRBV19 combines with J gene TRBJ1-4; 8 bases agree with TRBD1. The trim removed 6 bases at V and 0 bases at J, leaving 9 bases unmatched. Germline assignment: CDR1 LNHDA and CDR2 SQIVND (reference sequence). The CDR3 contains 17 residues. CDR3 in DNA: TGTGCCAGTAGCCGGACAGGGAACTTTGCAACTAATGAAAAACTGTTTTTT. It codes for CASSRTGNFATNEKLFF.

The genes are TRBV2 and TRBJ2-5; D unresolved. Trimming removed 4 bases from V and 5 bases from J, with 14 bases in between. Germline CDR1 SNHLY, CDR2 FYNNEI. This CDR3 has 14 residues. CDR3 loop: CASSVTPLRETQYF. CDR3 DNA sequence: TGTGCCAGCAGTGTAACCCCCCTCCGGGAGACCCAGTACTTC.

The CDR3 region has the DNA TGTGCCAGCAATATGGCCGGGGAGCTGTTTTTT. It codes for CASNMAGELFF. V is TRBV6-6 and J is TRBJ2-2; no definite D call. Per germline, CDR1 MNHNY and CDR2 SVGAGI (reference sequence). Deletions cut 7 bases from V and 6 bases from J, with 6 bases between. This CDR3 comprises 11 residues.

The chain links TRBV4-1 to TRBJ2-3; 8 nucleotides match TRBD2. The CDR3 has 16 residues. Germline CDR1 and CDR2: MGHRA and YSYEKL. V gave up 0 bases and J gave up 1 base; unmatched junction bases: 3. The CDR3 DNA reads as TGCGCCAGCAGCCAAGATAGCGGGGCCCGCACAGATACGCAGTATTTT. Encoded protein: CASSQDSGARTDTQYF.

The rearrangement links TRBV30 to TRBJ1-6, with no clear D. Germline CDR1 is GTSNPN and CDR2 is SVGIG (reference sequence). This CDR3 has 18 residues. Trimming removed 2 bases at V and 0 bases at J, with 17 bases between. CDR3 loop: CAWSSAGIWSSYNSPLHF. DNA for the CDR3: TGTGCCTGGAGTTCCGCAGGAATTTGGAGCTCCTATAATTCACCCCTCCACTTT.

The V call is TRBV6-5, the J call TRBJ2-2; 8 bases are shared with TRBD1. V lost 5 bases and J lost 7; bases outside the gene matches: 9. The CDR3 totals 15 residues. The germline V gene has CDR1 MNHEY and CDR2 SVGAGI. CDR3 coding DNA: TGTGCCAGCAGTGTCTTGACAGGGGATTTCGGGGAGCTGTTTTTT. It is translated as CASSVLTGDFGELFF.

This clone has only one observation. CDR3 region: CASGKQGDKNIQYF. The CDR3, as DNA: TGTGCCAGTGGAAAACAGGGGGATAAAAACATTCAGTACTTC. V and J are TRBV19 and TRBJ2-4, with 8 bases identical to TRBD1. V lost 8 bases and J lost 4; bases outside the gene matches: 7. This CDR3 contains 14 residues. Germline CDR1 LNHDA, CDR2 SQIVND (reference sequence).

This chain uses TRBV5-1 with TRBJ2-5; 14 positions agree with TRBD2. CDR1 SGHRS and CDR2 YFSETQ come from the germline V gene. V was clipped by 0 bases and J by 1 base; unmatched bases: 11. This CDR3 spans 20 amino acids. As DNA, the CDR3 is TGCGCCAGCAGCTTGGTCGGACTAGCGGGGGGCACGGGTTCCCAAGAGACCCAGTACTTC. Protein product: CASSLVGLAGGTGSQETQYF. The complete variable domain, with remaining parts taken from reference TRBV5-1 and TRBJ2-5, reads KAGVTQTPRYLIKTRGQQVTLSCSPISGHRSVSWYQQTPGQGLQFLFEYFSETQRNKGNFPGRFSGRQFSNSRSEMNVSTLELGDSALYLCASSLVGLAGGTGSQETQYFGPGTRLLVL.

The chain uses TRBV5-4 and TRBJ1-1, with 7 bases aligning to TRBD1. There are 14 residues in the CDR3. Germline V gives CDR1 SGHNT, CDR2 YYREEE (reference sequence). V trimming: 4 bases; J trimming: 5 bases; junction bases outside the gene matches: 8. The CDR3 sequence is CASSLEPQGTEAFF. The DNA of the CDR3 is TGTGCCAGCAGCCTGGAACCACAGGGGACTGAAGCTTTCTTT.

The chain is built from TRBV5-5 and TRBJ2-7; 10 nucleotides align to TRBD2. V dropped 3 bases and J dropped 5; count of bases not matched to a gene: 11. The CDR3 loop spans 16 amino acids. CDR1 and CDR2 (germline): SGHKS, YYEKEE (reference sequence). DNA of the CDR3: TGTGCCAGCAGCTACGGCAGGCGAGCGGGGGGGCACGAGCAGTACTTC. Residues: CASSYGRRAGGHEQYF.